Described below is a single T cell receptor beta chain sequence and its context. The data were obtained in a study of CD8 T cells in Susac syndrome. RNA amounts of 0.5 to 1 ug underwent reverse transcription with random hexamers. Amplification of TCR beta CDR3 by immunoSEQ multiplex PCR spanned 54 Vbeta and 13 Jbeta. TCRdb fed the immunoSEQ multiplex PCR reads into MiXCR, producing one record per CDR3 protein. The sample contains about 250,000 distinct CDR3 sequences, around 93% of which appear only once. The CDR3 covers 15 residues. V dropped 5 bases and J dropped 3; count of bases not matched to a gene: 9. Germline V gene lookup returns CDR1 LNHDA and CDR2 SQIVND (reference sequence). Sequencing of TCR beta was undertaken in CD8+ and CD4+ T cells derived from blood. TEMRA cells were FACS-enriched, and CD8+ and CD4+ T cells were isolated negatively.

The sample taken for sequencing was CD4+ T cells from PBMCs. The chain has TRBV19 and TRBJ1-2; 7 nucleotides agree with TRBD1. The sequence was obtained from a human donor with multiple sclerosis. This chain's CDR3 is CASSSHSTGHYGYTF. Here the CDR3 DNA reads TGTGCCAGTAGTTCCCACTCGACAGGGCACTATGGCTACACCTTC.